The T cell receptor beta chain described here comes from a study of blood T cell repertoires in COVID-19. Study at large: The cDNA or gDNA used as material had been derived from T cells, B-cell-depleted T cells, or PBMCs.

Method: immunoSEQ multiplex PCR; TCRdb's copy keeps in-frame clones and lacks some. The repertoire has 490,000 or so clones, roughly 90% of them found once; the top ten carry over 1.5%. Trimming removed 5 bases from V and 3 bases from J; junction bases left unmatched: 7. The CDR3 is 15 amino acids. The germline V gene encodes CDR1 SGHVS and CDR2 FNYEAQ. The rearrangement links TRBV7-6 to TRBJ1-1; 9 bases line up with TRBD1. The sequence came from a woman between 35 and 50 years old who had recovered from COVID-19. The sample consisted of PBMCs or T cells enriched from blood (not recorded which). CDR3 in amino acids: CASSRDRDRYTEAFF. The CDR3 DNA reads TGTGCCAGCAGCCGGGACAGGGATCGATACACTGAAGCTTTCTTT.